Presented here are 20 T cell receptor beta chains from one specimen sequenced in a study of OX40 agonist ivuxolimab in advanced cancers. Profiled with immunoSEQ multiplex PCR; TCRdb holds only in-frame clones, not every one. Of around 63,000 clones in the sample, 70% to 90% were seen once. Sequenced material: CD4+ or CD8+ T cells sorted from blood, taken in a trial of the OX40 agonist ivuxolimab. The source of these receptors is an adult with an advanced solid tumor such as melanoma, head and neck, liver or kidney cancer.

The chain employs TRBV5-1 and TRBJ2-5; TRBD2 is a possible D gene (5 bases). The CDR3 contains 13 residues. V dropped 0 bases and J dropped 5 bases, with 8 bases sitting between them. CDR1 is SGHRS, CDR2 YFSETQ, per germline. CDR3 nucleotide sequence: TGCGCCAGCAGCTTGGGTAGGGAGGAGACCCAGTACTTC. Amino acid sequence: CASSLGREETQYF.

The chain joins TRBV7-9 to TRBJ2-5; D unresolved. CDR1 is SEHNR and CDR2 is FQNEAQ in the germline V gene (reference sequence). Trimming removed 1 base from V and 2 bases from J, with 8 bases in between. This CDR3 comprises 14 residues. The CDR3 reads CASSLGRKQETQYF. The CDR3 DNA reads TGTGCCAGCAGCTTAGGTCGCAAACAAGAGACCCAGTACTTC.

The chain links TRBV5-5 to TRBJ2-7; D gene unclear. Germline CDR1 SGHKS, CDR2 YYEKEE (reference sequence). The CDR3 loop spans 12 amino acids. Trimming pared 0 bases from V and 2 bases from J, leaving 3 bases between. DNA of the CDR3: TGTGCCAGCAGCTTGGCACCCTACGAGCAGTACTTC. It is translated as CASSLAPYEQYF.

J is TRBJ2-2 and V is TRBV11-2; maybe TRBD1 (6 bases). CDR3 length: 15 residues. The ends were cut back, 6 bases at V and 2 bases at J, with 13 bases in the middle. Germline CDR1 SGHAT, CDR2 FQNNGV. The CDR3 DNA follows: TGTGCCAGCAGACTTGAACAGGGTAACACCGGGGAGCTGTTTTTT. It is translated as CASRLEQGNTGELFF.

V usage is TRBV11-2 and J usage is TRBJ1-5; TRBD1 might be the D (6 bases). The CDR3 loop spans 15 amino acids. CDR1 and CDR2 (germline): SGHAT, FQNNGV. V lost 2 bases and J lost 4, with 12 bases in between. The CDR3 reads CASSLSPQGNQPQHF. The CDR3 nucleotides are TGTGCCAGCAGCTTAAGCCCACAGGGAAATCAGCCCCAGCATTTT. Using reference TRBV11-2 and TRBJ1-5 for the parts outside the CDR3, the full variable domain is EAGVAQSPRYKIIEKRQSVAFWCNPISGHATLYWYQQILGQGPKLLIQFQNNGVVDDSQLPKDRFSAERLKGVDSTLKIQPAKLEDSAVYLCASSLSPQGNQPQHFGDGTRLSIL.

CDR3 protein: CASSPSDRGPGGYTF. The DNA of the CDR3 is TGTGCCAGCAGTCCCTCGGACAGGGGGCCGGGCGGCTACACCTTC. The chain has TRBV27 and TRBJ1-2; 11 bases are shared with TRBD1. Germline V gene lookup returns CDR1 MNHEY and CDR2 SMNVEV (reference sequence). After removal of 5 bases from V and 8 bases from J, the junction contained 10 bases not matched to a gene. There are 15 residues in the CDR3.

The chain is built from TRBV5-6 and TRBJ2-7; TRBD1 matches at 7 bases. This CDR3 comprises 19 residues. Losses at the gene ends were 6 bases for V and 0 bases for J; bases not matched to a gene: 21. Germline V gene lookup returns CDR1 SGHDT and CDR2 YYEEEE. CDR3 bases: TGTGCCAGCAACAAAAATGGGGCCCCTCTCCGGGACAGCTCCTACGAGCAGTACTTC. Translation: CASNKNGAPLRDSSYEQYF. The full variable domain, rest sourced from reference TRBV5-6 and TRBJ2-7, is DAGVTQSPTHLIKTRGQQVTLRCSPKSGHDTVSWYQQALGQGPQFIFQYYEEEERQRGNFPDRFSGHQFPNYSSELNVNALLLGDSALYLCASNKNGAPLRDSSYEQYFGPGTRLTVT.

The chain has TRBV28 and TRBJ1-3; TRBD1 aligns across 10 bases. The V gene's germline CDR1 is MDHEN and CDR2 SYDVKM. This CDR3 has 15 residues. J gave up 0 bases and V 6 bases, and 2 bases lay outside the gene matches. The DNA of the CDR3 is TGTGCCAGCAGGTGGGACAGGGGCTCTGGAAACACCATATATTTT. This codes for CASRWDRGSGNTIYF.

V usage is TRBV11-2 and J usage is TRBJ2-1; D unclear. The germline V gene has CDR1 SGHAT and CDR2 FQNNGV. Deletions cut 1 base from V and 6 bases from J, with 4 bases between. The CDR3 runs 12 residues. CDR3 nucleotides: TGTGCCAGCAGCTTAGCGGGCAATGAGCAGTTCTTC. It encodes CASSLAGNEQFF.

CDR3 in DNA: TGTGCCAGCAGTCTCCAAAGGACAGGGACTGGAAACACCATATATTTT. As protein: CASSLQRTGTGNTIYF. The chain links TRBV28 to TRBJ1-3; 8 positions agree with TRBD1. With 5 bases clipped from V and 2 bases from J, the junction kept 8 bases outside the gene matches. The CDR3 extends over 16 amino acids. Germline CDR1 reads MDHEN; CDR2 reads SYDVKM.

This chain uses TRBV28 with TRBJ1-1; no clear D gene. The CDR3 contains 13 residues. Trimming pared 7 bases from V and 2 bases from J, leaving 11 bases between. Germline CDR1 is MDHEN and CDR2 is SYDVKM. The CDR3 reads CASNPMGNTEAFF. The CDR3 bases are TGTGCCAGCAATCCAATGGGAAACACTGAAGCTTTCTTT.

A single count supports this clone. CDR3 protein: CASSQAGGELFF. The CDR3 bases are TGCGCCAGCAGCCAAGCAGGCGGGGAGCTGTTTTTT. This chain connects TRBV4-1 to TRBJ2-2; D remains unclear. Between the trimmed V and J ends, which lost 1 base and 7 bases, there was a span of 4 bases. Germline lookup yields CDR1 MGHRA and CDR2 YSYEKL. This CDR3 has 12 amino acids.

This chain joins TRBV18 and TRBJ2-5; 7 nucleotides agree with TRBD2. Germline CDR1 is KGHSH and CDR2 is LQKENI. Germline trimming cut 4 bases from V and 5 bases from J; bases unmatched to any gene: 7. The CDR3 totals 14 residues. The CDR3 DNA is TGTGCCAGCTCACGCGGGAGTGGTCCGGAGACCCAGTACTTC. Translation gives CASSRGSGPETQYF.

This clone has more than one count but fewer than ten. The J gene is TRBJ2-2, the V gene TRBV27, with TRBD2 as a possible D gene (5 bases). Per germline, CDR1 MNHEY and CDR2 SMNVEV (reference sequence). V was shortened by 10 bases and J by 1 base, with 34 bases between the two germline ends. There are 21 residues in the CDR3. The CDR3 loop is CATWAAGFWAGPAENTGELFF. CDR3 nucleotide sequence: TGTGCCACGTGGGCGGCGGGTTTTTGGGCTGGACCAGCCGAGAACACCGGGGAGCTGTTTTTT.

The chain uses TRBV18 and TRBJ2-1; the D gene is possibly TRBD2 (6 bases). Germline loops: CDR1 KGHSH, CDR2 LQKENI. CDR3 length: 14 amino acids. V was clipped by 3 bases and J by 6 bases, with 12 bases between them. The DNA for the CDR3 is TGTGCCAGCTCACCGGGGGAGGAGGGCAATGAGCAGTTCTTC. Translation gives CASSPGEEGNEQFF.

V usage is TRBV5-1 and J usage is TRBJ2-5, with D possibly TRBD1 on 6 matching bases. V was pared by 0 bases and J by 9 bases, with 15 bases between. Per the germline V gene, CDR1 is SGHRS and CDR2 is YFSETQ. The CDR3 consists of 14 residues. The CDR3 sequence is CASSLGAGVLAQYF. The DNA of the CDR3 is TGCGCCAGCAGCTTGGGGGCAGGGGTCTTGGCCCAGTACTTC. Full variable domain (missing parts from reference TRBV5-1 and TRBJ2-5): KAGVTQTPRYLIKTRGQQVTLSCSPISGHRSVSWYQQTPGQGLQFLFEYFSETQRNKGNFPGRFSGRQFSNSRSEMNVSTLELGDSALYLCASSLGAGVLAQYFGPGTRLLVL.

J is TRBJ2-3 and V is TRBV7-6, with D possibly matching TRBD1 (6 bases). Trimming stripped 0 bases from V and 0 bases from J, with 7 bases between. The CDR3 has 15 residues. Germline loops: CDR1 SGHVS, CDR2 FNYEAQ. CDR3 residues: CASSLAGASTDTQYF. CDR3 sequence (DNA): TGTGCCAGCAGCTTAGCGGGGGCTAGCACAGATACGCAGTATTTT.

The CDR3 protein is CASSQQPGQNTGELFF. DNA for the CDR3: TGCGCCAGCAGCCAACAACCGGGACAGAACACCGGGGAGCTGTTTTTT. The V call is TRBV4-1, the J call TRBJ2-2, with D possibly matching TRBD1 (6 bases). The germline V and J ends were trimmed by 2 bases and 1 base, with 11 bases remaining between them. Germline lookup yields CDR1 MGHRA and CDR2 YSYEKL. This CDR3 comprises 16 residues.

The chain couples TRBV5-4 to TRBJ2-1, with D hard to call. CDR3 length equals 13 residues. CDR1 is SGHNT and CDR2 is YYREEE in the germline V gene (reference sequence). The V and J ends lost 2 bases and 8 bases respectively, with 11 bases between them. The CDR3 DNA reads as TGTGCCAGCAGCTTTGACTTAGGCGATGAGCAGTTCTTC. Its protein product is CASSFDLGDEQFF.

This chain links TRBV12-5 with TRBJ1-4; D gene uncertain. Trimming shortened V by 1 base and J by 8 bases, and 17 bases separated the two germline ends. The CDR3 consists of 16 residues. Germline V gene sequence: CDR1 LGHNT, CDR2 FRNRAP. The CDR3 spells CASGLAPRSSGEKLFF. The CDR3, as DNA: TGTGCTAGTGGTTTGGCCCCGAGGTCCTCGGGCGAAAAACTGTTTTTT.